This record concerns one T cell receptor beta chain sequence. Germline V gives CDR1 MDHEN, CDR2 SYDVKM. Trimming shortened V by 7 bases and J by 0 bases, and 10 bases separated the two germline ends. The CDR3 loop spans 15 amino acids. This sample is drawn from a study of blood T cell repertoires in COVID-19. Looking at the study overall: Sources were T cells, B-cell-depleted T cells, or PBMCs; the material itself was cDNA or gDNA.

As processed by the authors: Estimation of nucleated cell counts relied on the amplification of reference gene primers. TCRdb's copy holds only in-frame clones and misses some; the assay was immunoSEQ multiplex PCR. The V and J calls and clone size were taken over from that table, and D and trimming were inferred from the DNA. The sample has over 250,000 clones; about 85% are singletons. This TCR derives from a human donor in a cohort sampled during active COVID-19. The chain employs TRBV28 and TRBJ2-6, with D possibly being TRBD2 (5 bases). The sequenced sample consisted of peripheral blood. The CDR3 reads CASKPRDSGANVLTF. The CDR3 coding sequence is TGTGCCAGCAAACCGAGGGACTCTGGGGCCAACGTCCTGACTTTC.